This T cell receptor beta chain is drawn from a study of human T cells and chemical hapten exposure. Study-level information: Slight volume differences across pooled libraries mainly accounted for varying per-sample TCR yields.

Study-wide results and limits: Compared with pre-sensitization or healthy control sets, expanded TCRs clustered more. Sensitization with DPC brought no change to TCRs above 1 in 1000 in frequency.

The CDR3 covers 15 residues. Germline V lookup: CDR1 SGHRS, CDR2 YFSETQ. Between the trimmed V and J ends, which lost 0 bases and 1 base, there was a span of 10 bases. TCRdb re-analysed the RACE reads in MiXCR, keeping a single row per CDR3 protein. The data show 45,000 to 60,000 distinct CDR3 sequences, around an eighth seen once. This clonotype was counted ten times or more. What it binds is not known. The time point is: patch test 3, about 24 weeks after DPC sensitization. Treatment of the sample: therapeutic diphenylcyclopropenone sensitization with weekly scalp DPC. The input for sequencing was whole blood, taken in connection with sensitization to the hapten diphenylcyclopropenone (DPC). This chain connects TRBV5-1 to TRBJ1-1; a weak D match, TRBD1 (6 bases). This sequence originates from a man between 25 and 39 years old with alopecia areata. Some clones in this sample may be carry-over from other donors' samples. For the CDR3, the DNA is TGCGCCAGCAGCTTGGGAACCAGGGGGAACACTGAAGCTTTCTTT. It is translated as CASSLGTRGNTEAFF. The variable domain in full, with the rest retrieved from reference TRBV5-1 and TRBJ1-1, is KAGVTQTPRYLIKTRGQQVTLSCSPISGHRSVSWYQQTPGQGLQFLFEYFSETQRNKGNFPGRFSGRQFSNSRSEMNVSTLELGDSALYLCASSLGTRGNTEAFFGQGTRLTVV.